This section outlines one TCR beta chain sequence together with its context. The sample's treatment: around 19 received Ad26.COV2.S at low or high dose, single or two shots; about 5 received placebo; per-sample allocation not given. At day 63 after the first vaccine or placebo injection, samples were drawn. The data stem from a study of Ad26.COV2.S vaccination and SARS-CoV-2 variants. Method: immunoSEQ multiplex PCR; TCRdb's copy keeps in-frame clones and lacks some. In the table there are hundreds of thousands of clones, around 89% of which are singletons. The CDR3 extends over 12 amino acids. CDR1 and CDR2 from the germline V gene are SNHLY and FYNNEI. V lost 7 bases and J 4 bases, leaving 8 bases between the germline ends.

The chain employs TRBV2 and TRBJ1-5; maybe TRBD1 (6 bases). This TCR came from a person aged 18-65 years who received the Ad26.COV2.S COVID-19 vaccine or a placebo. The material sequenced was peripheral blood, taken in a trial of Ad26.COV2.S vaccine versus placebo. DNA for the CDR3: TGTGCCAGCAACAGGGTTAATCAGCCCCAGCATTTT. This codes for CASNRVNQPQHF.